What follows are 14 T cell receptor beta chains derived from one specimen sequenced in a study of T cell responses to AZD1222 COVID-19 vaccine. Assay: immunoSEQ multiplex PCR; the TCRdb copy retains only in-frame clones and omits some. The sample lists around 140,000 clones, roughly 89% occurring once. The sequencing here drew on peripheral blood, taken 28 days after the second dose of the MenACWY control vaccine. These receptors were taken from an adult who received the MenACWY meningococcal vaccine as a control.

This clone occurred once. The chain has TRBV7-8 and TRBJ2-7, with TRBD2 matching 8 bases. The J segment lost 3 bases and the V segment lost 4 bases, leaving 8 bases of the junction unmatched. The CDR3 has 15 residues. The germline gives CDR1 SGHVS, CDR2 FQNEAQ. CDR3 DNA: TGTGCCAGCAGCTCCGGACTAGCCCCCCTCTACGAGCAGTACTTC. Encoded protein: CASSSGLAPLYEQYF.

V and J are TRBV7-9 and TRBJ2-7; D is uncertain. The CDR3 totals 13 residues. The germline V gene has CDR1 SEHNR and CDR2 FQNEAQ (reference sequence). Trimming left V 3 bases short and J 3 bases short, with 9 bases between. The CDR3 region is CASSFGRNYEQYF. CDR3 nucleotide sequence: TGTGCCAGCAGCTTTGGACGGAACTACGAGCAGTACTTC.

The V and J genes are TRBV30 and TRBJ1-2; 7 bases fit TRBD1. Germline V gene lookup returns CDR1 GTSNPN and CDR2 SVGIG (reference sequence). V gave up 2 bases and J gave up 2 bases; unmatched junction bases: 5. The CDR3 has 14 residues. The CDR3 DNA is TGTGCCTGGAGTCCGGGACAGCCGAACTATGGCTACACCTTC. Translating it yields CAWSPGQPNYGYTF.

V and J are TRBV7-8 and TRBJ2-7; 11 bases line up with TRBD1. CDR3 length: 14 residues. Germline V gene data show CDR1 as SGHVS and CDR2 as FQNEAQ. Trimming removed 5 bases from V and 5 bases from J; junction bases left unmatched: 5. CDR3 in amino acids: CASSIGQGAHEQYF. The CDR3 DNA follows: TGTGCCAGCAGCATAGGACAGGGGGCCCACGAGCAGTACTTC. Full variable domain (remainder filled in from reference TRBV7-8 and TRBJ2-7): GAGVSQSPRYKVAKRGQDVALRCDPISGHVSLFWYQQALGQGPEFLTYFQNEAQLDKSGLPSDRFFAERPEGSVSTLKIQRTQQEDSAVYLCASSIGQGAHEQYFGPGTRLTVT.

V is TRBV18 and J is TRBJ2-3; 11 bases align to TRBD2. From germline, CDR1 is KGHSH and CDR2 LQKENI. The V and J ends lost 3 bases and 2 bases, in that order; junction bases with no gene match: 7. The CDR3 has 17 residues. The CDR3 loop is CASSPVAGGPVTDTQYF. CDR3 bases: TGTGCCAGCTCACCGGTAGCGGGAGGGCCGGTCACAGATACGCAGTATTTT.

The chain employs TRBV2 and TRBJ2-3; D may be TRBD2 (6 bases). V was pared by 6 bases and J by 0 bases, with 13 bases between. The germline V gene encodes CDR1 SNHLY and CDR2 FYNNEI. The CDR3 length is 15 residues. In DNA form, the CDR3 reads TGTGCCAGCAGCCGGGTGGGGGGAAGCACAGATACGCAGTATTTT. Translated, it gives CASSRVGGSTDTQYF.

The J gene is TRBJ2-1, the V gene TRBV4-3; TRBD1 matches at 7 bases. With 3 bases clipped from V and 4 bases from J, the junction kept 6 bases outside the gene matches. This CDR3 contains 15 residues. Germline loops: CDR1 LGHNA, CDR2 YSLEER. CDR3 nucleotides: TGCGCCAGCAGCCAGGTAACAGGGGTGTACAATGAGCAGTTCTTC. As protein: CASSQVTGVYNEQFF.

The chain recombines TRBV6-1 with TRBJ1-6; no clear D. The CDR3 sequence is 17 residues long. The ends were cut back, 3 bases at V and 4 bases at J, with 16 bases in the middle. The germline V gene encodes CDR1 MNHNS and CDR2 SASEGT. The CDR3 DNA sequence: TGTGCCAGCAGTGATTTTCTGCCATTGTCGTATAATTCACCCCTCCACTTT. Translation: CASSDFLPLSYNSPLHF.

The chain is built from TRBV28 and TRBJ1-6, with D uncertain. The CDR3 is 13 residues long. CDR1 is MDHEN, CDR2 SYDVKM, per germline. The V gene lost 3 bases and the J gene lost 6 bases, with 6 bases spanning the gap. The CDR3 DNA reads TGTGCCAGCAGTTTCGTCGCTAATTCACCCCTCCACTTT. Amino acid sequence: CASSFVANSPLHF.

The chain links TRBV7-2 to TRBJ2-5, with unresolved D. V gave up 5 bases and J gave up 2 bases, with 15 bases separating them. The germline V gene encodes CDR1 SGHTA and CDR2 FQGNSA. The CDR3 spans 15 residues. Here the CDR3 DNA reads TGTGCCAGCAGCATACCCGTGGCCGGGCAAGAGACCCAGTACTTC. Its translation: CASSIPVAGQETQYF.

The chain is built from TRBV19 and TRBJ1-2, with 9 bases fitting TRBD1. CDR3 size: 15 residues. Germline V gene lookup returns CDR1 LNHDA and CDR2 SQIVND (reference sequence). Germline trimming cut 3 bases from V and 6 bases from J; bases unmatched to any gene: 8. CDR3 sequence (DNA): TGTGCCAGTAGTATTTCCAGGACAGGGGTTAATGGCTACACCTTC. The encoded protein is CASSISRTGVNGYTF.

This chain joins TRBV18 and TRBJ1-2; 9 bases fit TRBD1. The CDR3 covers 14 residues. Germline V gives CDR1 KGHSH, CDR2 LQKENI. J was trimmed by 4 bases and V by 3 bases; bases with no gene match: 3. Written as DNA, the CDR3 is TGTGCCAGCTCACCGGGACAGGGCCGCTATGGCTACACCTTC. Amino acid sequence: CASSPGQGRYGYTF.

This chain connects TRBV7-6 to TRBJ2-1; the D is unclear. V was shortened by 0 bases and J by 0 bases, with 15 bases between the two germline ends. Germline V gene lookup returns CDR1 SGHVS and CDR2 FNYEAQ. The length of the CDR3 is 18 residues. Here the CDR3 reads CASSLAVNQAFSYNEQFF. CDR3 coding DNA: TGTGCCAGCAGCTTAGCGGTCAACCAGGCGTTCTCCTACAATGAGCAGTTCTTC.

V gene TRBV9 combines with J gene TRBJ1-1, with 8 bases matching TRBD1. The CDR3 extends over 14 amino acids. J was trimmed by 6 bases and V by 0 bases; bases with no gene match: 4. Germline V CDR1 and CDR2: SGDLS, YYNGEE. The CDR3: CASSVVPGGSEAFF. DNA of the CDR3: TGTGCCAGCAGCGTAGTGCCAGGGGGCTCTGAAGCTTTCTTT.